These 21 T cell receptor beta chains originate from one sample sequenced in a study of T cell changes during pregnancy in multiple sclerosis. Only in-frame clones appear in the TCRdb table, and some are missing; sequencing was by immunoSEQ multiplex PCR. The profile shows approximately 46,000 clones, around 90% of them singletons. The specimen comprised CD8+ T cells from peripheral blood mononuclear cells, sampled after pregnancy. The receptor source for this set is a female donor with multiple sclerosis, enrolled in a pregnancy study.

The chain is built from TRBV4-3 and TRBJ1-3; no clear D. Germline V lookup: CDR1 LGHNA, CDR2 YSLEER. The CDR3 contains 14 residues. Trimming shortened V by 6 bases and J by 0 bases, and 9 bases separated the two germline ends. In nucleotides, the CDR3 is TGCGCCAGCAGTCCGGGTAGCTCTGGAAACACCATATATTTT. Amino acids: CASSPGSSGNTIYF.

This clone has only a few counts. This chain uses TRBV11-3 with TRBJ2-1; tentative D call: TRBD2 (5 bases). V lost 6 bases, J lost 8 bases, and 17 bases lay in between. Germline V gene sequence: CDR1 SGHNT, CDR2 YENEEA. The CDR3 is 14 residues long. CDR3 residues: CASSYSSSRHEQFF. DNA for the CDR3: TGTGCCAGCAGTTATTCCTCTAGCCGGCATGAGCAGTTCTTC.

This clone was picked up one time. The genes are TRBV7-8 and TRBJ2-1; 8 nucleotides match TRBD2. The CDR3 covers 15 residues. J lost 3 bases, V lost 1 base, and 2 bases had no gene match. Germline V gives CDR1 SGHVS, CDR2 FQNEAQ. In nucleotides, the CDR3 is TGTGCCAGCAGCTTAGTCGGGACTAGCTACAATGAGCAGTTCTTC. Protein: CASSLVGTSYNEQFF.

This clone appeared once. The chain has TRBV29-1 and TRBJ1-2, with TRBD1 identical over 7 bases. The CDR3 is 12 residues long. The germline V gene has CDR1 SQVTM and CDR2 ANQGSEA. V lost 7 bases and J lost 3; bases outside the gene matches: 5. For the CDR3, the DNA is TGCAGCGGGGCGACAGGGTACTATGGCTACACCTTC. This gives the protein CSGATGYYGYTF. Supplemented by reference TRBV29-1 and TRBJ1-2, the full variable domain reads SAVISQKPSRDICQRGTSLTIQCQVDSQVTMMFWYRQQPGQSLTLIATANQGSEATYESGFVIDKFPISRPNLTFSTLTVSNMSPEDSSIYLCSGATGYYGYTFGSGTRLTVV.

This chain uses TRBV27 with TRBJ2-7; 10 positions agree with TRBD1. The V segment lost 8 bases and the J segment 7 bases; nucleotides outside the gene matches: 11. This CDR3 spans 14 amino acids. Per germline, CDR1 MNHEY and CDR2 SMNVEV (reference sequence). The CDR3 DNA is TGTGCCAGCTCCCCCGGACAGGGGGTAGGAGAGCAGTACTTC. Protein sequence: CASSPGQGVGEQYF.

The rearrangement uses TRBV4-1 and TRBJ2-7; tentatively, D is TRBD1 (5 bases). The CDR3 extends over 16 amino acids. V lost 0 bases and J lost 1, with 13 bases in between. The germline V gene has CDR1 MGHRA and CDR2 YSYEKL. Here the CDR3 reads CASSQESGYGSYEQYF. CDR3 in DNA: TGCGCCAGCAGCCAAGAGTCAGGGTACGGTTCCTACGAGCAGTACTTC.

The CDR3 DNA reads TGCGCCAGCAGCTTGGACCTCCGGGAATTTTCCAACTATGGCTACACCTTC. It codes for CASSLDLREFSNYGYTF. This rearrangement joins TRBV5-1 to TRBJ1-2; D is unresolved. Germline V lookup: CDR1 SGHRS, CDR2 YFSETQ. The CDR3 covers 17 residues. Trimming removed 0 bases at V and 2 bases at J, with 17 bases between.

The chain couples TRBV27 to TRBJ1-1, with TRBD1 identical over 11 bases. Germline-derived CDR1 and CDR2 are MNHEY and SMNVEV (reference sequence). The CDR3 runs 16 residues. J gave up 2 bases and V 2 bases, and 4 bases lay outside the gene matches. This CDR3 is CASSLSGTGGNTEAFF. CDR3 nucleotide sequence: TGTGCCAGCAGTTTAAGTGGGACAGGGGGAAACACTGAAGCTTTCTTT.

The chain recombines TRBV7-3 with TRBJ2-3, with D perhaps TRBD2 (5 bases). This CDR3 region has 14 residues. Deletions cut 1 base from V and 4 bases from J, with 9 bases between. The germline gives CDR1 SGHTA, CDR2 FQGTGA. CDR3 nucleotide sequence: TGTGCCAGCAGCTTAATAGCGTCGGCAGATACGCAGTATTTT. Its translation: CASSLIASADTQYF.

The chain couples TRBV27 to TRBJ2-1, with TRBD2 matching over 11 bases. The V gene end was trimmed by 4 bases and the J gene end by 5 bases; junction bases not matched to a gene: 10. Per the germline V gene, CDR1 is MNHEY and CDR2 is SMNVEV (reference sequence). CDR3 length: 17 amino acids. CDR3 in DNA: TGTGCCAGCAGTTCAGTAGCACTAGCGGGAGTTAACAATGAGCAGTTCTTC. Translating gives CASSSVALAGVNNEQFF.

This chain uses TRBV25-1 with TRBJ2-7; 11 bases agree with TRBD2. The CDR3 is made up of 14 amino acids. V shed 4 bases and J 4 bases; nucleotides not matched to a gene: 3. The germline V gene has CDR1 MGHDK and CDR2 SYGVNS. The CDR3 coding sequence is TGTGCCAGCAGTGCCGGGACTAGCGGTTACGAGCAGTACTTC. It is translated as CASSAGTSGYEQYF.

The V call is TRBV5-6, the J call TRBJ2-1, with TRBD2 identical over 9 bases. This CDR3 has 15 amino acids. The J segment lost 10 bases and the V segment lost 1 base, leaving 9 bases of the junction unmatched. Germline V gene data show CDR1 as SGHDT and CDR2 as YYEEEE. CDR3: CASSLLAGGPREQFF. The CDR3 coding sequence is TGTGCCAGCAGCTTGCTGGCGGGAGGGCCGCGGGAGCAGTTCTTC. The full variable domain, its missing parts supplied by reference TRBV5-6 and TRBJ2-1, is DAGVTQSPTHLIKTRGQQVTLRCSPKSGHDTVSWYQQALGQGPQFIFQYYEEEERQRGNFPDRFSGHQFPNYSSELNVNALLLGDSALYLCASSLLAGGPREQFFGPGTRLTVL.

This chain uses TRBV30 with TRBJ1-6; weak D call: TRBD1 (5 bases). Trimming removed 4 bases from V and 0 bases from J, with 7 bases in between. The CDR3 is made up of 14 amino acids. From germline, CDR1 is GTSNPN and CDR2 SVGIG (reference sequence). CDR3 protein: CAWIQGSYNSPLHF. The DNA of the CDR3 is TGTGCCTGGATTCAGGGCTCCTATAATTCACCCCTCCACTTT.

The J gene is TRBJ2-7, the V gene TRBV27, with 8 bases aligning to TRBD1. V was pared by 5 bases and J by 6 bases, with 3 bases of the junction left unmatched. The CDR3 runs 12 residues. Germline-derived CDR1 and CDR2 are MNHEY and SMNVEV (reference sequence). The CDR3 reads CASSLTGAEQYF. In DNA, the CDR3 is TGTGCCAGCAGTCTGACAGGGGCCGAGCAGTACTTC.

The gene calls are TRBV4-3 and TRBJ1-3, with D possibly matching TRBD1 (5 bases). The CDR3 runs 16 residues. Germline loops: CDR1 LGHNA, CDR2 YSLEER. V lost 0 bases and J 0 bases, leaving 9 bases between the germline ends. The CDR3 sequence is CASSQDRALSGNTIYF. CDR3 nucleotide sequence: TGCGCCAGCAGCCAAGACAGGGCCCTCTCTGGAAACACCATATATTTT.

Only one count was recorded for this clone. The chain carries TRBV5-6 and TRBJ1-5; 7 nucleotides align to TRBD1. The CDR3 is 15 amino acids. Looked up from germline, CDR1 is SGHDT and CDR2 is YYEEEE. The J segment lost 5 bases and the V segment lost 2 bases, leaving 7 bases of the junction unmatched. CDR3 nucleotide sequence: TGTGCCAGCAGCTTATGGTGGACAGGTCATCAGCCCCAGCATTTT. Protein sequence: CASSLWWTGHQPQHF.

The CDR3 here is CSGWGHRTDTQYF. CDR3 nucleotides: TGCAGCGGTTGGGGACACCGCACAGATACGCAGTATTTT. The chain is built from TRBV29-1 and TRBJ2-3; TRBD1 might be the D (6 bases). Germline values: CDR1 SQVTM, CDR2 ANQGSEA. Trimming stripped 7 bases from V and 1 base from J, with 12 bases between. CDR3 length: 13 amino acids.

J is TRBJ2-1 and V is TRBV2; weak D call: TRBD2 (7 bases). Germline CDR1 SNHLY, CDR2 FYNNEI. The germline V and J ends were trimmed by 8 bases and 6 bases, with 17 bases remaining between them. This CDR3 is 14 amino acids long. The CDR3 here is CASPEREGGNEQFF. CDR3 DNA: TGTGCCAGCCCAGAGCGGGAAGGGGGCAATGAGCAGTTCTTC. Complete variable domain (other parts from reference TRBV2 and TRBJ2-1): EPEVTQTPSHQVTQMGQEVILRCVPISNHLYFYWYRQILGQKVEFLVSFYNNEISEKSEIFDDQFSVERPDGSNFTLKIRSTKLEDSAMYFCASPEREGGNEQFFGPGTRLTVL.

This clone was observed once. The chain uses TRBV19 and TRBJ2-5; 8 positions agree with TRBD2. V dropped 7 bases and J dropped 5; count of bases not matched to a gene: 12. Germline V gene lookup returns CDR1 LNHDA and CDR2 SQIVND (reference sequence). The CDR3 spans 15 residues. CDR3 residues: CASTASGSFGETQYF. The CDR3 DNA follows: TGTGCCAGTACCGCCAGCGGGAGCTTTGGGGAGACCCAGTACTTC.

The V gene is TRBV9, the J gene TRBJ1-1; no clear D. This CDR3 spans 13 amino acids. The germline gives CDR1 SGDLS, CDR2 YYNGEE. Trimming cost V 2 bases and J 1 base, with 6 bases left between them. In DNA, the CDR3 is TGTGCCAGCAGCGTTACAACGAACACTGAAGCTTTCTTT. It is translated as CASSVTTNTEAFF. Together with reference TRBV9 and TRBJ1-1, the CDR3 gives the full variable domain: DSGVTQTPKHLITATGQRVTLRCSPRSGDLSVYWYQQSLDQGLQFLIQYYNGEERAKGNILERFSAQQFPDLHSELNLSSLELGDSALYFCASSVTTNTEAFFGQGTRLTVV.

V gene TRBV5-6 combines with J gene TRBJ2-5, with 9 bases matching TRBD2. CDR1 SGHDT and CDR2 YYEEEE come from the germline V gene. J lost 1 base, V lost 1 base, and 11 bases had no gene match. The CDR3 is 18 residues long. The CDR3 is CASSLSWALAGSQETQYF. The CDR3 region has the DNA TGTGCCAGCAGCTTGTCATGGGCACTAGCGGGTTCCCAAGAGACCCAGTACTTC.